This entry lists 31 T cell receptor beta chains sequenced from one sample in a study of T cells in Graves' hyperthyroidism and ophthalmopathy (dated by TCRdb to the late 2010s). The library was obtained by multiplex PCR. Sequencing was carried out with an Illumina HiSeq 2000. The TCR beta CDR3 regions were amplified from RNA transcripts. The TCR CDR3 was subjected to a first round of RT-PCR using the HTBI primer set and the Qiagen OneStep RT-PCR kit. TCRdb ran its own pipeline on the public reads, namely fastp trimming at Q25 and MiXCR clone calling, and kept in-frame beta chains. Here each entry gathers all rows of one CDR3 protein and keeps the most common genes and DNA. The sample table contains over 350,000 distinct CDR3 sequences; only one count was recorded for roughly 15% of them. The ten largest clonotypes hold less than 15% of the sample. The sample was blood. The source of these receptors is a man aged 18-30 years with Graves' ophthalmopathy.

This chain uses TRBV4-1 with TRBJ2-1; 8 nucleotides line up with TRBD1. With V trimmed by 6 bases and J by 6 bases, 22 bases remained unmatched. Germline V gene lookup returns CDR1 MGHRA and CDR2 YSYEKL. This CDR3 spans 19 amino acids. The chain's CDR3 is CASRLKAKAGTGFRNEQFF. The CDR3, as DNA: TGCGCCAGCAGACTCAAGGCTAAAGCCGGGACAGGATTTCGCAATGAGCAGTTCTTC.

On this clonotype: The junction does not match germline at one end; this may be a read error. The genes are TRBV6-2 or TRBV6-3 and TRBJ1-5; D ambiguous. Germline V CDR1 and CDR2: MNHEY, SVGEGT. This CDR3 contains 13 residues. CDR3 bases: TGTGCCATCAGTGTGGACGGAGATCAGCCCCAGCATTTT. This codes for CAISVDGDQPQHF.

The rearrangement links TRBV9 to TRBJ2-1; D might be TRBD1 or TRBD2, each matching 5 bases. V dropped 5 bases and J dropped 7 bases, with 19 bases sitting between them. The germline CDR1 and CDR2 sequences are SGDLS and YYNGEE. This CDR3 is built from 15 residues. The CDR3 protein is CASSVGWGIRNEQFF. CDR3 nucleotide sequence: TGTGCCAGCAGTGTGGGGTGGGGGATAAGGAATGAGCAGTTCTTC.

This clonotype was recorded at least ten times. CDR3 coding DNA: TGTGCCAGCAGTTCCACAGTAGCGGGGGGGCCATCAGATACGCAGTATTTT. This codes for CASSSTVAGGPSDTQYF. The chain links TRBV6-5 to TRBJ2-3, with TRBD2 matching 11 bases. The ends lost 4 bases at V and 4 bases at J; junction bases unmatched: 10. The CDR3 sequence is 17 residues long. Germline V gene sequence: CDR1 MNHEY, CDR2 SVGAGI.

The rearrangement joins TRBV11-2 to TRBJ2-1, with 9 bases identical to TRBD2. The CDR3 runs to 15 residues. Losses at the gene ends were 10 bases for V and 4 bases for J; bases not matched to a gene: 11. Germline assignment: CDR1 SGHAT and CDR2 FQNNGV. The CDR3 region is CATRGGSGRYNEQFF. The CDR3 DNA is TGTGCCACAAGGGGGGGTAGCGGGAGATACAATGAGCAGTTCTTC.

The rearrangement joins TRBV27 to TRBJ1-5; D perhaps matches TRBD1 (5 bases). The length of the CDR3 is 13 residues. V lost 5 bases and J 6 bases, leaving 11 bases between the germline ends. Per the germline V gene, CDR1 is MNHEY and CDR2 is SMNVEV (reference sequence). CDR3 residues: CASSGQGFQPQHF. CDR3 in DNA: TGTGCCAGCAGTGGGCAGGGCTTTCAGCCCCAGCATTTT.

The chain couples TRBV27 to TRBJ1-5; no definite D call. Germline V CDR1 and CDR2: MNHEY, SMNVEV (reference sequence). V lost 7 bases and J 1 base, leaving 17 bases between the germline ends. CDR3 length: 16 amino acids. CDR3 sequence reads: CASTPFFLGSNQPQHF. In nucleotides, the CDR3 is TGTGCCAGCACCCCTTTTTTTTTAGGGAGCAATCAGCCCCAGCATTTT.

This clonotype was counted at least ten times. The chain links TRBV3-1 to TRBJ1-1; D possibly corresponds to TRBD1 (6 bases). CDR1 is LGHDT and CDR2 is YNNKEL in the germline V gene (reference sequence). V lost 1 base and J 3 bases, leaving 12 bases between the germline ends. CDR3 size: 15 residues. As DNA, the CDR3 is TGTGCCAGCAGCCAAGCGGACAGTATCTACACTGAAGCTTTCTTT. It is translated as CASSQADSIYTEAFF.

V usage is TRBV7-8 and J usage is TRBJ1-6; a weak D match, TRBD1 (6 bases). V lost 4 bases to trimming and J lost 5 bases, with 15 bases between them. This CDR3 is 16 amino acids long. Germline CDR1 and CDR2: SGHVS and FQNEAQ. The CDR3 DNA is TGTGCCAGCAGCTCACTACCTAACAGGGATAATTCACCCCTCCACTTT. Residues: CASSSLPNRDNSPLHF. The full variable domain, in which reference TRBV7-8 and TRBJ1-6 provide the parts outside the CDR3, is GAGVSQSPRYKVAKRGQDVALRCDPISGHVSLFWYQQALGQGPEFLTYFQNEAQLDKSGLPSDRFFAERPEGSVSTLKIQRTQQEDSAVYLCASSSLPNRDNSPLHFGNGTRLTVT.

DNA of the CDR3: TGTGCCAGCAGCGGACGCGGGACAGGTCAGCCCCAGCATTTT. Encoded protein: CASSGRGTGQPQHF. The chain is built from TRBV7-6 and TRBJ1-5; TRBD1 agrees at 8 bases. This CDR3 contains 14 residues. V lost 5 bases to trimming and J lost 6 bases; unmatched junction nucleotides: 6. Germline CDR1 is SGHVS and CDR2 is FNYEAQ.

This clonotype was found a few times. The chain uses TRBV7-2 and TRBJ2-4; 8 bases fit TRBD1. The CDR3 loop spans 14 amino acids. V shed 7 bases and J 6 bases; nucleotides not matched to a gene: 8. CDR1 and CDR2 from the germline V gene are SGHTA and FQGNSA. The CDR3 nucleotides read TGTGCCAGCACAGATACAGGGGGGCCAAACATTCAGTACTTC. It codes for CASTDTGGPNIQYF.

Only a few counts were recorded for this clonotype. One end of the junction varies from germline; a read error may be responsible. The chain combines TRBV20-1 with TRBJ1-1; no clear D. Germline loops: CDR1 DFQATT, CDR2 SNEGSKA (reference sequence). The length of the CDR3 is 13 residues. CDR3 region: CSAGRRENSEAFF. The CDR3 DNA reads as TGCAGTGCCGGTCGCCGCGAGAACTCTGAAGCTTTCTTT.

In this sample, this clonotype turned up a few times. This chain uses TRBV19 with TRBJ1-5; TRBD1 is a possible D gene (5 bases). Trimming took 1 base from V and 4 from J, leaving 14 bases between them. This CDR3 has 16 residues. Germline lookup yields CDR1 LNHDA and CDR2 SQIVND (reference sequence). The CDR3 DNA follows: TGTGCCAGTAGTATAGGACGGGGGATCCGGAATCAGCCCCAGCATTTT. Its translation: CASSIGRGIRNQPQHF.

This clonotype showed up many times. This chain connects TRBV3-1 to TRBJ1-5, with D hard to call. Germline CDR1 LGHDT, CDR2 YNNKEL (reference sequence). The CDR3 consists of 15 residues. The V gene lost 0 bases and the J gene lost 1 base, with 7 bases spanning the gap. As DNA, the CDR3 is TGTGCCAGCAGCCAAGATCTCTACAGCAATCAGCCCCAGCATTTT. Translated: CASSQDLYSNQPQHF.

As to this clonotype: A read error may be the cause here, since a much bigger clone is one base away. J is TRBJ2-2 and V is TRBV14; D is unclear. The V end was cut by 1 base, the J end by 4 bases, with 1 base between. CDR3 length: 12 residues. Germline assignment: CDR1 SGHDN and CDR2 FVKESK. The DNA of the CDR3 is TGTGCCAGCAGCCAAGTCACCGGGGAGCTGTTTTTT. It is translated as CASSQVTGELFF.

The sample holds many counts of this clonotype. The CDR3 DNA sequence: TGCAGCGTTGAAGGCAGGTACAATGAGCAGTTCTTC. Its protein product is CSVEGRYNEQFF. The chain joins TRBV29-1 to TRBJ2-1; D is undetermined. Trimming left V 1 base short and J 4 bases short, with 5 bases between. CDR3 length: 12 amino acids. Per germline, CDR1 SQVTM and CDR2 ANQGSEA.

The chain links TRBV5-1 to TRBJ1-2; D gene uncertain. CDR3 length: 16 residues. Germline V gives CDR1 SGHRS, CDR2 YFSETQ. V lost 2 bases, J lost 3 bases, and 17 bases lay in between. The CDR3 protein is CASSFAEFTEDYGYTF. The CDR3 nucleotides are TGCGCCAGCAGCTTCGCCGAATTTACAGAGGACTATGGCTACACCTTC.

In the case of this clonotype: Since a much larger clone is just one base distant, this may be a read error. The J gene is TRBJ2-7, the V gene TRBV6-2 or TRBV6-3, with D perhaps matching TRBD2 (5 bases). CDR3 length: 14 amino acids. Trimming removed 6 bases at V and 1 base at J, with 13 bases between. Per germline, CDR1 MNHEY and CDR2 SVGEGT. The CDR3 sequence is CASRRTPISYEQYF. DNA of the CDR3: TGTGCCAGCAGGCGGACTCCCATTTCCTACGAGCAGTACTTC.

This clonotype was seen many times. The genes are TRBV30 and TRBJ2-7; D is undetermined. Germline CDR1 reads GTSNPN; CDR2 reads SVGIG (reference sequence). Trimming pared 0 bases from V and 6 bases from J, leaving 6 bases between. This CDR3 has 11 amino acids. The CDR3 region has the DNA TGTGCCTGGAGTGTAGGTCGCGAGCAGTACTTC. This encodes CAWSVGREQYF. The variable domain in full, with the rest retrieved from reference TRBV30 and TRBJ2-7, is SQTIHQWPATLVQPVGSPLSLECTVEGTSNPNLYWYRQAAGRGLQLLFYSVGIGQISSEVPQNLSASRPQDRQFILSSKKLLLSDSGFYLCAWSVGREQYFGPGTRLTVT.

This clonotype has just a few counts. One base away lies a much larger clone, so this may be a sequencing read error. The chain couples TRBV20-1 to TRBJ1-2, with TRBD1 identical over 8 bases. Germline CDR1 reads DFQATT; CDR2 reads SNEGSKA (reference sequence). The CDR3 covers 11 residues. The CDR3 DNA reads TGCAGACCCCAGGGGGCCTGGGGCTGCACCTTC. As protein: CRPQGAWGCTF.

The J gene is TRBJ2-5, the V gene TRBV5-1; TRBD1 might be the D (5 bases). The V end was cut by 4 bases, the J end by 2 bases, with 9 bases between. Germline V gene lookup returns CDR1 SGHRS and CDR2 YFSETQ. This CDR3 contains 13 residues. The CDR3 spells CASSGAGQETQYF. CDR3 bases: TGCGCCAGCAGCGGGGCCGGACAAGAGACCCAGTACTTC.

The rearrangement uses TRBV20-1 and TRBJ2-3; no firm D call. There are 13 residues in the CDR3. Germline V lookup: CDR1 DFQATT, CDR2 SNEGSKA (reference sequence). Between the trimmed V and J ends, which lost 4 bases and 0 bases, there was a span of 8 bases. The CDR3 sequence is CSATVGSTDTQYF. In nucleotides, the CDR3 is TGCAGTGCTACGGTAGGAAGCACAGATACGCAGTATTTT.

This clonotype has at least ten counts. V is TRBV9 and J is TRBJ2-5; the D is unclear. The CDR3 runs to 16 residues. Germline V gives CDR1 SGDLS, CDR2 YYNGEE. The germline V and J ends were trimmed by 3 bases and 0 bases, with 15 bases remaining between them. As DNA, the CDR3 is TGTGCCAGCAGCGCCTCAGGACGGTCGTACCAAGAGACCCAGTACTTC. Its protein product is CASSASGRSYQETQYF.

The chain combines TRBV6-1 with TRBJ2-3, with 7 bases identical to TRBD2. V lost 6 bases to trimming and J lost 5 bases; unmatched junction nucleotides: 8. The CDR3 has 14 amino acids. Germline V CDR1 and CDR2: MNHNS, SASEGT. As DNA, the CDR3 is TGTGCCAGCAGACAGAGCGGGGTAGGAGATACGCAGTATTTT. Translation gives CASRQSGVGDTQYF.

Ten or more counts support this clonotype. CDR3 loop: CASSLDWGQGAYEQYF. CDR3 bases: TGTGCCAGCAGCTTAGACTGGGGACAGGGAGCCTACGAGCAGTACTTC. This sequence joins TRBV11-2 and TRBJ2-7; 9 nucleotides match TRBD1. After removal of 0 bases from V and 2 bases from J, the junction contained 5 bases not matched to a gene. The CDR3 runs to 16 residues. Germline lookup yields CDR1 SGHAT and CDR2 FQNNGV.

This clonotype was detected ten times or more. The chain is built from TRBV20-1 and TRBJ1-1; 9 nucleotides align to TRBD1. J was trimmed by 3 bases and V by 6 bases; bases with no gene match: 5. Germline values: CDR1 DFQATT, CDR2 SNEGSKA (reference sequence). This CDR3 is built from 13 residues. In nucleotides, the CDR3 is TGCAGTGCCCCTAGGACAGGGGACACTGAAGCTTTCTTT. Translation: CSAPRTGDTEAFF.

This clonotype was seen ten or more times. The chain couples TRBV5-6 to TRBJ1-1; possible D gene TRBD1, 5 bases. Per germline, CDR1 SGHDT and CDR2 YYEEEE. V shed 4 bases and J shed 1 base, with 11 bases lying between them. The CDR3 contains 14 residues. The CDR3 spells CASSPYGGNTEAFF. CDR3 in DNA: TGTGCCAGCAGCCCCTATGGGGGGAACACTGAAGCTTTCTTT.

This clonotype has ten or more counts. The chain combines TRBV20-1 with TRBJ2-1; 9 bases fit TRBD2. The J segment lost 4 bases and the V segment lost 6 bases, leaving 7 bases of the junction unmatched. The CDR3 extends over 14 amino acids. CDR1 and CDR2 (germline): DFQATT, SNEGSKA (reference sequence). In DNA, the CDR3 is TGCAGTGCCGAGGTCCTAGCGGGGTACAATGAGCAGTTCTTC. Its translation: CSAEVLAGYNEQFF.

This clonotype was counted at least ten times. The chain recombines TRBV27 with TRBJ2-4; D might be TRBD1 or TRBD2, each matching 5 bases. The CDR3 runs 15 residues. CDR1 MNHEY and CDR2 SMNVEV come from the germline V gene (reference sequence). Trimming removed 6 bases from V and 5 bases from J, with 17 bases in between. The chain's CDR3 is CASSLLGESQNIQYF. CDR3 nucleotides: TGTGCCAGCAGCCTCCTGGGGGAGTCGCAAAACATTCAGTACTTC.

This chain joins TRBV19 and TRBJ1-4; D gene unclear. The length of the CDR3 is 13 residues. The germline V gene has CDR1 LNHDA and CDR2 SQIVND (reference sequence). Deletions cut 6 bases from V and 4 bases from J, with 9 bases between. The CDR3 DNA follows: TGTGCCAGTAGCGAGGCTCGTAATGAAAAACTGTTTTTT. Translated, it gives CASSEARNEKLFF.

This chain links TRBV6-5 with TRBJ1-5; maybe TRBD1 (6 bases). CDR1 MNHEY and CDR2 SVGAGI come from the germline V gene. This CDR3 contains 15 residues. Trimming removed 4 bases at V and 4 bases at J, with 14 bases between. For the CDR3, the DNA is TGTGCCAGCAGTTTTCAGGGAGGGGGGAATCAGCCCCAGCATTTT. Its protein is CASSFQGGGNQPQHF.